This entry concerns a single T cell receptor (beta chain). Its antigen remains unknown. This specimen comes from a study of cytomegalovirus exposure and HLA in healthy donors. Germline CDR1 is PRHDT and CDR2 is FYEKMQ (reference sequence). The CDR3 is 14 amino acids. V lost 4 bases, J lost 6 bases, and 6 bases stayed unmatched. Study results and limitations: With high specificity and sensitivity, the classifier reportedly diagnosed cytomegalovirus status. According to a subsequent analysis, TCR clusters identified in the first cohort showed a tendency to co-occur across the 100 to 150 validation repertoires. Across donors, most TCRs were seen rarely, yet some public ones were widespread.

Profiled with immunoSEQ multiplex PCR; TCRdb holds only in-frame clones, not every one. The data hold roughly 150,000 clones, with roughly nine tenths observed a single time. Input material: PBMCs. This rearrangement joins TRBV13 to TRBJ1-5; 7 positions match TRBD1. This TCR was sampled from a young man in good health and CMV-seropositive. CDR3 coding DNA: TGTGCCAGCAGCTCGGGTCGGACAGGTCAGCCCCAGCATTTT. This gives the protein CASSSGRTGQPQHF.